This T cell receptor (beta chain) appears in the sequencing data of a study of blood T cell repertoires in COVID-19. Study information: Spain, Italy and the United States supplied samples that represented acute and convalescent COVID-19.

The CDR3 totals 13 residues. V gave up 5 bases and J gave up 13 bases; unmatched junction bases: 9. Germline CDR1 reads GTSNPN; CDR2 reads SVGIG (reference sequence). In the authors' workflow: Scientists estimated how many nucleated cells there were by amplifying reference gene primers. TCRdb's copy holds only in-frame clones and misses some; the assay was immunoSEQ multiplex PCR. V, J and clone size derive from that table, while D and trimming were established from the DNA sequence. The sample shows about 87,000 clones, about 80% of them seen only once. The receptor was derived from a woman aged 70 to 79 with acute or convalescent COVID-19. The gene calls are TRBV30 and TRBJ1-6; 9 bases agree with TRBD1. What was sequenced was peripheral blood. The CDR3 spells CAWSGQGSLPLHF. As DNA, the CDR3 is TGTGCCTGGTCGGGACAGGGCAGTCTGCCCCTCCACTTT.